This entry lists 28 T cell receptor beta chains sequenced from one sample in a study of naive and memory T cell subsets. An equimolar mix of two oligonucleotides served as the beta constant-region primer for TRBC1 and TRBC2. TCRdb reprocessed the UMI-ligation and nested PCR reads via MiXCR and lists one record per CDR3 protein. This repertoire shows roughly 27,000 distinct CDR3 sequences, around 10% found once; its top ten account for approximately 17%. The material sequenced was effector memory CD4+ T cells from blood. Subset meaning: effector memory, CD45RA- CD27-. These receptors originate from a human donor in good health.

This clonotype was detected many times. V and J are TRBV10-3 and TRBJ2-7, with D hard to call. The CDR3 extends over 11 amino acids. V was cut by 8 bases and J by 0 bases, with 5 bases left in between. CDR1 and CDR2 from the germline V gene are ENHRY and SYGVKD. The CDR3 protein is CAIASSYEQYF. In DNA form, the CDR3 reads TGTGCCATCGCGAGCTCCTACGAGCAGTACTTC.

The chain couples TRBV9 to TRBJ1-2; maybe TRBD1 (5 bases). V lost 1 base and J lost 1, with 8 bases in between. CDR3 size: 14 residues. Germline V gene data show CDR1 as SGDLS and CDR2 as YYNGEE. CDR3 protein: CASSVKGINYGYTF. The CDR3 DNA follows: TGTGCCAGCAGCGTAAAGGGGATTAACTATGGCTACACCTTC.

The V call is TRBV29-1, the J call TRBJ2-3, with D unresolved. CDR3 length: 12 residues. Between the trimmed V and J ends, which lost 2 bases and 1 base, there was a span of 4 bases. Per germline, CDR1 SQVTM and CDR2 ANQGSEA. In DNA form, the CDR3 reads TGCAGCGTTGAAACTCGCACAGATACGCAGTATTTT. This translates into CSVETRTDTQYF.

This clonotype was seen many times. Here the CDR3 DNA reads TGTGCCAGCAGTTTGGTCCATGAGCAGTTCTTC. Translated, it gives CASSLVHEQFF. This chain links TRBV28 with TRBJ2-1; D is ambiguous. V lost 3 bases and J 8 bases, leaving 5 bases between the germline ends. Looked up from germline, CDR1 is MDHEN and CDR2 is SYDVKM. This CDR3 is 11 amino acids long.

This clonotype showed up many times. V and J are TRBV24-1 and TRBJ2-2; D perhaps matches TRBD2 (6 bases). The CDR3 totals 15 residues. Germline V gives CDR1 KGHDR, CDR2 SFDVKD. V dropped 3 bases and J dropped 3 bases, with 10 bases sitting between them. The CDR3 loop is CATSDAGRDTGELFF. DNA of the CDR3: TGTGCCACCAGTGATGCCGGGAGAGACACCGGGGAGCTGTTTTTT.

Many counts were recorded for this clonotype. The chain combines TRBV10-3 with TRBJ1-3; tentative D call: TRBD1 (6 bases). The ends were cut back, 4 bases at V and 4 bases at J, with 35 bases in the middle. This CDR3 is 22 amino acids long. Germline assignment: CDR1 ENHRY and CDR2 SYGVKD. DNA for the CDR3: TGTGCCATCAGTGCTCCCGACAACACTCAAATAAGGACAGTTCGTCCGGGAAACACCATATATTTT. This codes for CAISAPDNTQIRTVRPGNTIYF.

Only a few counts were recorded for this clonotype. The chain is built from TRBV20-1 and TRBJ2-7; TRBD2 agrees at 7 bases. Germline-derived CDR1 and CDR2 are DFQATT and SNEGSKA (reference sequence). Germline trimming cut 6 bases from V and 2 bases from J; bases unmatched to any gene: 10. The CDR3 totals 14 residues. CDR3 sequence (DNA): TGCAGTGCGGCTGTCAGCGGGATTACCTACGAGCAGTACTTC. The encoded protein is CSAAVSGITYEQYF.

The chain couples TRBV3-1 to TRBJ1-2; D ambiguous. Germline V gene data show CDR1 as LGHDT and CDR2 as YNNKEL (reference sequence). The V end was cut by 1 base, the J end by 8 bases, with 11 bases between. The CDR3 loop spans 13 amino acids. CDR3 bases: TGTGCCAGCAGCCAAGGCTCCTATGGCGGCTACACCTTC. This encodes CASSQGSYGGYTF.

This clonotype has a handful of counts. The chain joins TRBV5-5 to TRBJ1-6; no clear D gene. V was trimmed by 3 bases and J by 9 bases, leaving 10 bases between them. This CDR3 comprises 13 residues. Germline CDR1 and CDR2: SGHKS and YYEKEE (reference sequence). CDR3 residues: CASSWSGSSPLHF. The CDR3 DNA reads TGTGCCAGCAGCTGGAGCGGGAGTTCACCCCTCCACTTT.

This clonotype was recorded at least ten times. The chain links TRBV29-1 to TRBJ2-2; D might be TRBD1 (5 bases). The CDR3 is made up of 15 amino acids. Germline V gene lookup returns CDR1 SQVTM and CDR2 ANQGSEA. Trimming cost V 1 base and J 4 bases, with 13 bases left between them. CDR3 in DNA: TGCAGCGTTGAAGGCCAGGGTCGTGGCACCGGGGAGCTGTTTTTT. It yields the protein CSVEGQGRGTGELFF.

V is TRBV6-6 and J is TRBJ2-3; D gene ambiguous. In germline, CDR1 is MNHNY, CDR2 SVGAGI (reference sequence). CDR3 length equals 16 residues. V was pared by 4 bases and J by 1 base, with 15 bases between. CDR3 nucleotides: TGTGCCAGCAGTTTACAGACCGACTGGGGCACAGATACGCAGTATTTT. Protein product: CASSLQTDWGTDTQYF.

This clonotype was detected ten times or more. V usage is TRBV20-1 and J usage is TRBJ2-5; 8 bases map to TRBD1. The V and J ends lost 6 bases and 2 bases, in that order; junction bases with no gene match: 8. The CDR3 extends over 14 amino acids. CDR1 is DFQATT, CDR2 SNEGSKA, per germline (reference sequence). CDR3 amino acids: CSARGQVLQETQYF. DNA of the CDR3: TGCAGTGCACGGGGACAGGTGCTGCAAGAGACCCAGTACTTC.

This clonotype was recorded many times. DNA of the CDR3: TGTGCCAGCAGTTTTTATCCTCCTTCCGGACAGGGCTATGGCTACACCTTC. Protein product: CASSFYPPSGQGYGYTF. The chain couples TRBV27 to TRBJ1-2; 8 bases map to TRBD1. This CDR3 contains 17 residues. Losses at the gene ends were 3 bases for V and 4 bases for J; bases not matched to a gene: 13. Germline CDR1 and CDR2: MNHEY and SMNVEV (reference sequence).

This clonotype was seen ten or more times. This chain joins TRBV7-2 and TRBJ2-3, with TRBD2 matching 7 bases. This CDR3 comprises 15 residues. V trimming: 3 bases; J trimming: 1 base; junction bases outside the gene matches: 4. Looked up from germline, CDR1 is SGHTA and CDR2 is FQGNSA. This CDR3 reads CASSLRESRTDTQYF. CDR3 in DNA: TGTGCCAGCAGCTTGCGGGAGTCTCGCACAGATACGCAGTATTTT.

The sample holds many counts of this clonotype. The chain recombines TRBV18 with TRBJ2-7, with D possibly being TRBD1 or TRBD2 (5 bases each). CDR1 and CDR2 (germline): KGHSH, LQKENI. The CDR3 runs 14 residues. Here the CDR3 reads CDMPGTQTDYEQYF. Here the CDR3 DNA reads TGTGACATGCCGGGGACCCAGACTGATTACGAGCAGTACTTC.

The CDR3 reads CASSQPTGMAKNIQYF. The CDR3 nucleotides read TGCGCCAGCAGTCAACCGACAGGGATGGCCAAAAACATTCAGTACTTC. V and J are TRBV23-1 and TRBJ2-4; 7 bases are a match to TRBD1. TRBV23-1 belongs to the ORF category, with a function that is uncertain. This CDR3 is built from 16 residues. After removal of 2 bases from V and 1 base from J, the junction contained 5 bases not matched to a gene.

This clonotype was recorded a few times. The CDR3 protein is CASSYFSGELFF. The CDR3 DNA reads as TGTGCCAGCAGTTACTTCTCCGGGGAGCTGTTTTTT. The genes are TRBV6-5 and TRBJ2-2; D call uncertain. CDR3 size: 12 residues. The V end lost 1 base, the J end lost 6 bases, and 3 bases lay between the germline ends. Germline CDR1 MNHEY, CDR2 SVGAGI.

This clonotype turned up a few times. The V call is TRBV7-8, the J call TRBJ1-3; possibly TRBD1 for D (6 bases). Germline lookup yields CDR1 SGHVS and CDR2 FQNEAQ. The CDR3 totals 15 residues. The V and J ends lost 3 bases and 4 bases respectively, with 13 bases between them. The CDR3 sequence: CASSFRGATGNTIYF. In DNA form, the CDR3 reads TGTGCCAGCAGCTTTCGGGGGGCTACGGGAAACACCATATATTTT.

The sample holds many counts of this clonotype. The CDR3 is CASSLGTSGISFF. The CDR3 DNA is TGTGCCAGCAGCCTAGGGACTAGCGGAATTTCGTTCTTC. V is TRBV3-1 and J is TRBJ2-1; 11 nucleotides align to TRBD2. CDR1 is LGHDT and CDR2 is YNNKEL in the germline V gene (reference sequence). The CDR3 runs 13 residues. V shed 4 bases, J shed 15 bases, and the junction held 8 bases outside the gene matches.

The table lists this clonotype with many counts. The chain has TRBV5-1 and TRBJ2-3, with D possibly being TRBD2 (5 bases). The germline V gene has CDR1 SGHRS and CDR2 YFSETQ. This CDR3 contains 15 residues. Trimming left V 6 bases short and J 6 bases short, with 20 bases between. DNA for the CDR3: TGCGCCAGCACCCATACCCCGGGGTGGCAGGATACGCAGTATTTT. This sequence encodes CASTHTPGWQDTQYF.

The chain uses TRBV18 and TRBJ2-2; D is ambiguous. V dropped 2 bases and J dropped 2 bases, with 9 bases sitting between them. Germline V lookup: CDR1 KGHSH, CDR2 LQKENI. This CDR3 is built from 15 residues. The CDR3 reads CASSPEQTNTGELFF. The CDR3 DNA follows: TGTGCCAGCTCACCAGAACAGACCAACACCGGGGAGCTGTTTTTT.

This clonotype was observed many times. CDR3 sequence: CASSSHRVAKGTGELFF. CDR3 DNA sequence: TGTGCCAGCAGCTCTCATAGGGTGGCAAAGGGCACCGGGGAGCTGTTTTTT. The J gene is TRBJ2-2, the V gene TRBV7-2, with D hard to call. Trimming took 4 bases from V and 4 from J, leaving 19 bases between them. The CDR3 length is 17 residues. CDR1 and CDR2 from the germline V gene are SGHTA and FQGNSA.

This clonotype was seen at least ten times. The chain recombines TRBV12-3 or TRBV12-4 with TRBJ1-4, with D perhaps matching TRBD1 (6 bases). Trimming stripped 4 bases from V and 6 bases from J, with 9 bases between. The CDR3 extends over 13 amino acids. CDR3 DNA sequence: TGTGCCAGCAGTTACAGGGTGGATGAAAAACTGTTTTTT. This translates into CASSYRVDEKLFF.

This clonotype has only a few counts. This chain connects TRBV11-2 to TRBJ2-1, with 14 bases aligning to TRBD2. From germline, CDR1 is SGHAT and CDR2 FQNNGV. After removal of 5 bases from V and 10 bases from J, the junction contained 7 bases not matched to a gene. The CDR3 has 15 amino acids. CDR3 in amino acids: CASSLTSGRAIEQFF. The CDR3 DNA reads as TGTGCCAGCAGCCTGACTAGCGGGAGGGCCATAGAGCAGTTCTTC. The full variable domain, with the rest looked up from reference TRBV11-2 and TRBJ2-1, is EAGVAQSPRYKIIEKRQSVAFWCNPISGHATLYWYQQILGQGPKLLIQFQNNGVVDDSQLPKDRFSAERLKGVDSTLKIQPAKLEDSAVYLCASSLTSGRAIEQFFGPGTRLTVL.

This chain connects TRBV7-2 to TRBJ2-1; 14 nucleotides match TRBD2. The CDR3 extends over 19 amino acids. Germline loops: CDR1 SGHTA, CDR2 FQGNSA. V gave up 2 bases and J gave up 9 bases; unmatched junction bases: 15. CDR3 sequence (DNA): TGTGCCAGCAGCTTACTTTATCCGGGACTAGCGGGAGCGGGAGGTGAGCAGTTCTTC. Its translation is CASSLLYPGLAGAGGEQFF.

This clonotype has just a few counts. This rearrangement joins TRBV7-2 to TRBJ1-5; D gene unclear. The germline V gene encodes CDR1 SGHTA and CDR2 FQGNSA. CDR3 size: 16 residues. Trimming cost V 0 bases and J 4 bases, with 13 bases left between them. This chain's CDR3 is CASSLAGRQVNQPQHF. CDR3 nucleotide sequence: TGTGCCAGCAGCTTAGCCGGTCGGCAGGTAAATCAGCCCCAGCATTTT.

This clonotype occurred once. The J gene is TRBJ2-7, the V gene TRBV5-4; the D gene is possibly TRBD1 (5 bases). Germline lookup yields CDR1 SGHNT and CDR2 YYREEE (reference sequence). The length of the CDR3 is 14 residues. The V end lost 0 bases, the J end lost 7 bases, and 14 bases lay between the germline ends. CDR3 protein: CASSLEGLRGEQYF. DNA for the CDR3: TGTGCCAGCAGCTTGGAGGGGCTCCGAGGTGAGCAGTACTTC.

This clonotype has at least ten counts. CDR3 region: CASSLGVWGTTEQFF. CDR3 DNA: TGTGCCAGCAGTTTGGGAGTTTGGGGCACTACTGAGCAGTTCTTC. This chain connects TRBV6-2 or TRBV6-3 to TRBJ2-1; D is perhaps TRBD1 or TRBD2 (5 bases each). Germline lookup yields CDR1 MNHEY and CDR2 SVGEGT. The CDR3 covers 15 residues. Trimming left V 4 bases short and J 9 bases short, with 19 bases between.